Listed here are 8 T cell receptor beta chains from one sample, sequenced in a study of blood T cell repertoires in COVID-19. Data came from immunoSEQ multiplex PCR; TCRdb stores just in-frame clones and leaves some out. The table lists some 57,000 clones, around 84% of them singletons. The sample consisted of peripheral blood. Source of these receptors: a man aged 65-85 years with acute or convalescent COVID-19.

The chain has TRBV3-1 (or the pseudogene TRBV3-2) and TRBJ1-1; the D gene is possibly TRBD1 (6 bases). The V gene's germline CDR1 is LGHDT and CDR2 YNNKEL (reference sequence). The CDR3 runs to 13 residues. The V end was cut by 0 bases, the J end by 8 bases, with 10 bases between. The CDR3 reads CASSQDIRGEAFF. In nucleotides, the CDR3 is TGTGCCAGCAGCCAAGATATTAGGGGGGAAGCTTTCTTT.

V is TRBV30 and J is TRBJ1-2, with TRBD1 matching over 9 bases. Germline CDR1 is GTSNPN and CDR2 is SVGIG (reference sequence). V dropped 4 bases and J dropped 6; count of bases not matched to a gene: 6. The CDR3 length is 13 residues. Here the CDR3 reads CAWIQQGANGYTF. The CDR3 DNA sequence: TGTGCCTGGATTCAACAGGGGGCAAATGGCTACACCTTC.

This clone has only one observation. This rearrangement joins TRBV20-1 to TRBJ2-5; 7 bases match TRBD2. Germline CDR1 reads DFQATT; CDR2 reads SNEGSKA (reference sequence). The CDR3 runs 11 residues. The CDR3 loop reads CSGGKAETQYF. Written as DNA, the CDR3 is TGCAGCGGGGGGAAGGCCGAGACCCAGTACTTC.

The gene calls are TRBV10-3 and TRBJ2-3, with D perhaps TRBD2 (6 bases). CDR3 size: 14 residues. The V gene lost 6 bases and the J gene lost 6 bases, with 16 bases spanning the gap. Germline CDR1 is ENHRY and CDR2 is SYGVKD. For the CDR3, the DNA is TGTGCCATCAGGGGGGACTCCCGTCCCGATACGCAGTATTTT. It translates to CAIRGDSRPDTQYF.

The CDR3 nucleotides read TGTGCCAGCAGCGTACTAGCGACCGAGCAGTACTTC. This translates into CASSVLATEQYF. The genes are TRBV5-4 and TRBJ2-7, with 7 bases that match TRBD2. Germline V gives CDR1 SGHNT, CDR2 YYREEE (reference sequence). This CDR3 spans 12 amino acids. After removal of 4 bases from V and 6 bases from J, the junction contained 4 bases not matched to a gene.

This chain links TRBV2 with TRBJ1-1; D is perhaps TRBD1 (5 bases). Trimming left V 0 bases short and J 6 bases short, with 5 bases between. Germline CDR1 and CDR2: SNHLY and FYNNEI. The CDR3 contains 12 residues. CDR3 in amino acids: CASSEATAEAFF. CDR3 in DNA: TGTGCCAGCAGTGAAGCGACAGCTGAAGCTTTCTTT.

This clone was seen only a few times. The chain carries TRBV3-1 (or the pseudogene TRBV3-2) and TRBJ2-7; 7 bases agree with TRBD2. The germline CDR1 and CDR2 sequences are LGHDT and YNNKEL (reference sequence). Unmatched junction bases numbered 5, after V lost 4 bases and J lost 5 bases. This CDR3 comprises 13 residues. The CDR3 is CASSLLAGDEQYF. CDR3 bases: TGTGCCAGCAGCCTCCTGGCGGGAGACGAGCAGTACTTC.

This CDR3 is CASSPATWNTEAFF. The CDR3 nucleotides are TGTGCCAGCTCACCTGCCACATGGAACACTGAAGCTTTCTTT. V and J are TRBV18 and TRBJ1-1, with no clear D. V dropped 3 bases and J dropped 1 base, with 9 bases sitting between them. The CDR3 spans 14 residues. The germline V gene has CDR1 KGHSH and CDR2 LQKENI.